Presented here are 17 T cell receptor beta chains from one specimen sequenced in a study of Ad26.COV2.S vaccination and SARS-CoV-2 variants (dated by TCRdb to about 2021). The library was built by means of the immunoSEQ multiplex PCR assay. TCRdb obtained this table from immuneACCESS and retained in-frame rearrangements with V and J assigned. These tables miss some clones; where compared with another copy, unresolved V genes account for less than half of the shortfall, and the remainder is unexplained. Here the sample has 440,000 or so clones; 80% to 95% occur a single time. In total, the top ten clones hold 4.3% of the sample. The intended sense of this specimen's treatment or condition label: roughly 18 received Ad26.COV2.S at low or high dose, single or two shots; 5 received placebo; per-sample allocation not given. Repertoires of vaccine and placebo recipients were sequenced from samples taken on day 63 after the first injection.

The sample consisted of peripheral blood, taken in a trial of Ad26.COV2.S vaccine versus placebo. Receptor source: a person aged 18-60 years who received the Ad26.COV2.S COVID-19 vaccine or a placebo.

The V gene is TRBV18, the J gene TRBJ1-1, with 8 positions matching TRBD1. Trimming at V came to 3 bases and at J to 0 bases, leaving 6 bases not matched to a gene. The CDR3 totals 16 residues. Germline V gives CDR1 KGHSH, CDR2 LQKENI. The CDR3 here is CASSPGTGLLNTEAFF. The CDR3 coding sequence is TGTGCCAGCTCACCGGGGACAGGCTTACTGAACACTGAAGCTTTCTTT.

The chain recombines TRBV27 with TRBJ2-7, with 8 positions matching TRBD1. Per the germline V gene, CDR1 is MNHEY and CDR2 is SMNVEV (reference sequence). CDR3 size: 14 residues. Unmatched junction bases numbered 5, after V lost 5 bases and J lost 2 bases. CDR3 residues: CASSPDRVAYEQYF. CDR3 DNA: TGTGCCAGCAGTCCGGACAGGGTTGCCTACGAGCAGTACTTC.

V is TRBV5-4 and J is TRBJ2-7; D gene ambiguous. The CDR3 is 16 residues long. Germline V CDR1 and CDR2: SGHNT, YYREEE (reference sequence). Trimming removed 3 bases from V and 7 bases from J, with 23 bases in between. The DNA of the CDR3 is TGTGCCAGCAGCTCCGTGCCTACCCCTACCTGGCGGGAGCAGTACTTC. Protein product: CASSSVPTPTWREQYF. The whole variable domain, filled in from reference TRBV5-4 and TRBJ2-7, reads ETGVTQSPTHLIKTRGQQVTLRCSSQSGHNTVSWYQQALGQGPQFIFQYYREEENGRGNFPPRFSGLQFPNYSSELNVNALELDDSALYLCASSSVPTPTWREQYFGPGTRLTVT.

Note on this clone: Mismatch with germline at one junction end may stem from a read error. This chain uses TRBV7-7 with TRBJ2-5; 12 bases fit TRBD2. The CDR3 runs 16 residues. Germline CDR1 reads SSHAT; CDR2 reads FNYEAQ (reference sequence). CDR3 nucleotide sequence: TGTGCTAGCAGCTTAGAGACTAGCGGGAGTAGTCGGACCCAGTACTTC. This codes for CASSLETSGSSRTQYF.

This clone was observed a handful of times. The chain links TRBV7-9 to TRBJ1-5; D is uncertain. V lost 1 base and J 4 bases, leaving 5 bases between the germline ends. The CDR3 has 13 amino acids. Germline V gives CDR1 SEHNR, CDR2 FQNEAQ (reference sequence). The CDR3 bases are TGTGCCAGCAGCTTAGGGGCAAATCAGCCCCAGCATTTT. Its protein product is CASSLGANQPQHF.

The genes are TRBV11-3 and TRBJ2-6; 8 nucleotides match TRBD1. Germline trimming cut 1 base from V and 2 bases from J; bases unmatched to any gene: 7. The CDR3 loop spans 18 amino acids. CDR1 is SGHNT and CDR2 is YENEEA in the germline V gene. The CDR3 region is CASSLGTGSETGANVLTF. CDR3 nucleotides: TGTGCCAGCAGCTTAGGGACAGGGTCTGAGACTGGGGCCAACGTCCTGACTTTC.

The gene calls are TRBV23-1 and TRBJ2-7, with TRBD2 matching 7 bases. TRBV23-1 is an ORF; its function is uncertain. Trimming cost V 4 bases and J 0 bases; bases outside gene matches: 9. The CDR3 has 16 amino acids. The CDR3 spells CASSPRGSGSSYEQYF. Here the CDR3 DNA reads TGCGCCAGCAGTCCCCGGGGTAGCGGGTCCTCCTACGAGCAGTACTTC.

The chain has TRBV5-5 and TRBJ2-5, with D unresolved. Germline loops: CDR1 SGHKS, CDR2 YYEKEE (reference sequence). This CDR3 is built from 13 residues. V was clipped by 5 bases and J by 8 bases, with 16 bases between them. CDR3 DNA sequence: TGTGCCAGCAGTCCCGACACTCTCGATACCCAGTACTTC. Translation: CASSPDTLDTQYF.

The chain couples TRBV4-1 to TRBJ2-7, with 8 bases identical to TRBD1. This CDR3 region has 13 residues. Germline V gene data show CDR1 as MGHRA and CDR2 as YSYEKL. The ends lost 6 bases at V and 4 bases at J; junction bases unmatched: 5. DNA of the CDR3: TGCGCCAGCAGTCCCCAGGGGGCTTACGAGCAGTACTTC. Amino acids: CASSPQGAYEQYF.

The chain joins TRBV10-3 to TRBJ2-1; 12 bases align to TRBD2. V was clipped by 7 bases and J by 7 bases; unmatched bases: 8. CDR3 length equals 15 residues. Germline V lookup: CDR1 ENHRY, CDR2 SYGVKD. CDR3 nucleotide sequence: TGTGCCATCACACCGTCACTAGCGGGGGGAAATGAGCAGTTCTTC. It is translated as CAITPSLAGGNEQFF.

J is TRBJ2-5 and V is TRBV4-1; D may be TRBD1 or TRBD2 (5 bases each). The CDR3 extends over 16 amino acids. Trimming removed 0 bases from V and 3 bases from J, with 14 bases in between. Germline V lookup: CDR1 MGHRA, CDR2 YSYEKL. The chain's CDR3 is CASSQDQGRGEETQYF. The DNA for the CDR3 is TGCGCCAGCAGCCAAGATCAAGGTAGAGGGGAAGAGACCCAGTACTTC.

The V gene is TRBV29-1, the J gene TRBJ2-2; the match to TRBD2 covers 10 bases. Germline CDR1 SQVTM, CDR2 ANQGSEA. Trimming cost V 5 bases and J 9 bases; bases outside gene matches: 9. This CDR3 spans 14 amino acids. CDR3 amino acids: CSVLEREGHRELFF. The DNA of the CDR3 is TGCAGCGTTCTTGAGCGGGAGGGACACCGGGAGCTGTTTTTT.

The gene calls are TRBV29-1 and TRBJ2-1; the match to TRBD2 covers 11 bases. In germline, CDR1 is SQVTM, CDR2 ANQGSEA. The CDR3 loop spans 15 amino acids. The J segment lost 3 bases and the V segment lost 6 bases, leaving 7 bases of the junction unmatched. The CDR3 nucleotides are TGCAGCGTGCCCGGGACTAGCGGAATCTACAATGAGCAGTTCTTC. Its translation: CSVPGTSGIYNEQFF.

J is TRBJ1-2 and V is TRBV9; tentative D call: TRBD1 (6 bases). Trimming removed 3 bases at V and 4 bases at J, with 13 bases between. The CDR3 totals 14 residues. CDR1 is SGDLS and CDR2 is YYNGEE in the germline V gene. CDR3: CASSALGASYGYTF. The CDR3 coding sequence is TGTGCCAGCAGCGCCTTGGGGGCTAGCTATGGCTACACCTTC. Full variable domain (outside the CDR3, taken from reference TRBV9 and TRBJ1-2): DSGVTQTPKHLITATGQRVTLRCSPRSGDLSVYWYQQSLDQGLQFLIQYYNGEERAKGNILERFSAQQFPDLHSELNLSSLELGDSALYFCASSALGASYGYTFGSGTRLTVV.

This chain joins TRBV2 and TRBJ2-1, with TRBD2 matching over 8 bases. Germline trimming cut 9 bases from V and 7 bases from J; bases unmatched to any gene: 11. Germline CDR1 reads SNHLY; CDR2 reads FYNNEI. CDR3 length: 14 residues. CDR3 in DNA: TGTGCCAGAGGGGGGGCGGGAGGCTGGAATGAGCAGTTCTTC. It translates to CARGGAGGWNEQFF. Full variable domain (missing parts from reference TRBV2 and TRBJ2-1): EPEVTQTPSHQVTQMGQEVILRCVPISNHLYFYWYRQILGQKVEFLVSFYNNEISEKSEIFDDQFSVERPDGSNFTLKIRSTKLEDSAMYFCARGGAGGWNEQFFGPGTRLTVL.

The chain couples TRBV27 to TRBJ2-3, with a weak D call TRBD2 (5 bases). This CDR3 is 16 amino acids long. Trimming pared 2 bases from V and 0 bases from J, leaving 12 bases between. Germline values: CDR1 MNHEY, CDR2 SMNVEV (reference sequence). DNA for the CDR3: TGTGCCAGCAGTTTACCTGGACTGGGCAGCACAGATACGCAGTATTTT. Protein: CASSLPGLGSTDTQYF.

V is TRBV5-6 and J is TRBJ1-6, with TRBD1 identical over 7 bases. The CDR3 covers 15 residues. J was trimmed by 2 bases and V by 6 bases; bases with no gene match: 5. Germline loops: CDR1 SGHDT, CDR2 YYEEEE. CDR3 loop: CASKDRATYNSPLHF. The CDR3 coding sequence is TGTGCCAGCAAAGACAGGGCAACCTATAATTCACCCCTCCACTTT.